The source of this T cell receptor beta chain is a study of CD8 T cells in ankylosing spondylitis. A single record per CDR3 protein comes from TCRdb applying MiXCR to the 5' RACE reads. Of approximately 190,000 distinct CDR3 sequences listed, 10% to 15% are singletons. This clonotype has a count of ten or more. With 2 bases clipped from V and 4 bases from J, the junction kept 7 bases outside the gene matches. The germline gives CDR1 MNHEY, CDR2 SMNVEV (reference sequence). The CDR3 has 16 residues. Sequenced material: blood, either unsorted or a sorted T cell fraction (not recorded which). This TCR was recovered from a female donor with ankylosing spondylitis or in good health (not recorded which). V gene TRBV27 combines with J gene TRBJ2-1; 8 bases align to TRBD1. The CDR3 loop is CASSLKRTGRYNEQFF. CDR3 nucleotides: TGTGCCAGCAGTTTAAAAAGGACAGGGAGATACAATGAGCAGTTCTTC.